Reported below is one T cell receptor beta chain. What it binds is unknown. The data are from a study of Graves' ophthalmopathy and Graves' hyperthyroidism. Study context: Untreated patients at initial diagnosis provided peripheral blood. Study results and limitations: Blood repertoires reportedly contained most expanded thyroid clonotypes above 0.001 frequency.

Amplification of TCR beta CDR3 regions used RNA transcripts. HTBI-primed first-round RT-PCR preceded second-round multiplex PCR. TCRdb re-called the multiplex PCR reads with MiXCR, one entry per CDR3 protein. The sample lists 300,000 to 400,000 distinct CDR3 sequences; about 15% were seen once. V was pared by 4 bases and J by 9 bases, with 6 bases of the junction left unmatched. Germline CDR1 and CDR2: SGDLS and YYNGEE. The CDR3 contains 14 residues. Being free of ophthalmopathy for 18 months of follow-up defined stable hyperthyroidism. The hyperthyroidism patients, aged 18 to 65, had been newly diagnosed, with under 2 months' duration.

Sequencing was done on a sample of peripheral blood. This receptor was obtained from an adult woman with stable Graves' hyperthyroidism. This chain uses TRBV9 with TRBJ1-6, with TRBD1 identical over 8 bases. The CDR3 is CASSTGQGVSPLHF. CDR3 nucleotides: TGTGCCAGCAGCACAGGACAGGGTGTTTCACCCCTCCACTTT.